This entry is about one T cell receptor beta chain. Its cognate antigen is unknown. This entry comes from a study of OX40 agonist ivuxolimab in advanced cancers. At the level of the study: The study enrolled dose-escalation patients with hepatocellular carcinoma, melanoma, renal cell or head and neck cancer. The study, taken as a whole, reports: In CD8+ T cells, expanded clones were on average more numerous than in CD4+. At 0.1 to 3.0 mg/kg and by week 6, clonal expansion occurred in CD4+ and CD8+ blood T cells. Part of the nonresponder group also had normalized T-cell clonal expansion that was low.

Germline CDR1 reads SGDLS; CDR2 reads YYNGEE. The V end lost 2 bases, the J end lost 4 bases, and 16 bases lay between the germline ends. This CDR3 contains 15 residues. Profiling relied on immunoSEQ multiplex PCR, and the TCRdb table lists in-frame clones only, not all of them. Here the sample spans tens of thousands of clones, roughly 87% being singletons. Sequences were derived from CD4+ or CD8+ T cells sorted from blood, sampled in a trial of the OX40 agonist ivuxolimab. This TCR derives from an adult with an advanced solid tumor such as melanoma, head and neck, liver or kidney cancer. The gene calls are TRBV9 and TRBJ2-7; D may be TRBD2 (6 bases). CDR3 loop: CASSVEPGGIYEQYF. The CDR3 bases are TGTGCCAGCAGCGTCGAACCGGGCGGGATATACGAGCAGTACTTC.